One and the same sample provided the 3 T cell receptor beta chains below, sequenced in a study of long-term antiretroviral therapy in people with HIV (dated by TCRdb to between 2021 and 2024). The immunoSEQ hsTCRB v3.0 assay was used at survey level resolution to sequence the TRB variable region. This immuneACCESS table, as held by TCRdb, lists in-frame sequences with V and J called but not all clones. Of the missing ones, under half trace to an unresolved V gene in checked studies; the others have no known cause. Within this sample are 45,000 or so clones, with 94% of them counted one time only. The ten biggest clones cover roughly 2.2% of the sample. The sequencing used unsorted PBMCs, collected around 9 years after starting antiretroviral therapy. All receptors come from a man aged 30 to 39 with HIV.

V gene TRBV15 combines with J gene TRBJ2-3; TRBD2 matches at 9 bases. Germline V gives CDR1 LNHNV, CDR2 YYDKDF (reference sequence). Trimming removed 5 bases from V and 1 base from J; junction bases left unmatched: 4. The CDR3 is made up of 15 amino acids. Here the CDR3 DNA reads TGTGCCACCAGCGGAAAGCGGGGGGGCACAGATACGCAGTATTTT. Its translation: CATSGKRGGTDTQYF.

The V and J genes are TRBV9 and TRBJ1-3, with D uncertain. This CDR3 has 15 residues. The germline CDR1 and CDR2 sequences are SGDLS and YYNGEE. The V gene lost 3 bases and the J gene lost 0 bases, with 10 bases spanning the gap. The CDR3 DNA is TGTGCCAGCAGCGCCGACCTGAGCTCTGGAAACACCATATATTTT. Its translation is CASSADLSSGNTIYF.

This chain joins TRBV5-1 and TRBJ2-2, with a tentative D call TRBD1 (6 bases). Germline V gene data show CDR1 as SGHRS and CDR2 as YFSETQ. This CDR3 has 13 amino acids. V was cut by 3 bases and J by 5 bases, with 8 bases left in between. The CDR3 bases are TGCGCCAGCAGCTCACAGGGTACCGGGGAGCTGTTTTTT. Amino acids: CASSSQGTGELFF.